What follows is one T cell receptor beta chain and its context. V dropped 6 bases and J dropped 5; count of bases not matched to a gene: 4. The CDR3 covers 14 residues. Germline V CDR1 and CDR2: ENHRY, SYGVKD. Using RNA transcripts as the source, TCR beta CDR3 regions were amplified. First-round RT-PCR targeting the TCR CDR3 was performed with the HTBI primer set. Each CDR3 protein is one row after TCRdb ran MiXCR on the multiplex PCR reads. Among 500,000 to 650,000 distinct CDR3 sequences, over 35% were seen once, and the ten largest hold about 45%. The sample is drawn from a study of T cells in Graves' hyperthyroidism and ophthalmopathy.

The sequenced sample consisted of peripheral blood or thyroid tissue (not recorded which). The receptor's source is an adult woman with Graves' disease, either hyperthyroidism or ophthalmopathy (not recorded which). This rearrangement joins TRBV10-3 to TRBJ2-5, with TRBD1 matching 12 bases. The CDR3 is CAISRDRGRETQYF. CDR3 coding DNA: TGTGCCATCAGCCGGGACAGGGGGCGGGAGACCCAGTACTTC.